Shown below are 22 T cell receptor beta chains from a single sample sequenced in a study of T cells in localized non-small cell lung cancer. Data came from immunoSEQ multiplex PCR; TCRdb stores just in-frame clones and leaves some out. In the table there are under 70,000 clones, roughly 85% of which are singletons. The sample in question was peripheral blood, obtained before any cancer treatment. The receptors here all came from a woman between 40 and 69 years old with stage I lung adenocarcinoma.

The CDR3 bases are TGTGCCAGCAGCCAGACTAGCGGGGGGGGTACCGGGGAGCTGTTTTTT. Its protein product is CASSQTSGGGTGELFF. J is TRBJ2-2 and V is TRBV6-6, with TRBD2 matching 14 bases. J lost 5 bases, V lost 6 bases, and 5 bases had no gene match. The CDR3 spans 16 residues. Germline lookup yields CDR1 MNHNY and CDR2 SVGAGI (reference sequence).

This chain uses TRBV6-1 with TRBJ2-5; D possibly corresponds to TRBD1 (5 bases). CDR1 MNHNS and CDR2 SASEGT come from the germline V gene. V lost 1 base and J 5 bases, leaving 11 bases between the germline ends. The CDR3 spans 14 residues. The DNA of the CDR3 is TGTGCCAGCAGTGAAGTAGGGGCGCGGGAGACCCAGTACTTC. It specifies CASSEVGARETQYF.

By proportion, this clone is medium-sized. The rearrangement links TRBV7-2 to TRBJ2-1; no reliable D call. Looked up from germline, CDR1 is SGHTA and CDR2 is FQGNSA. This CDR3 contains 14 residues. V gave up 1 base and J gave up 4 bases, with 8 bases separating them. The CDR3 protein is CASSLVRGYNEQFF. DNA for the CDR3: TGTGCCAGCAGCTTAGTAAGAGGATACAATGAGCAGTTCTTC. Together with reference TRBV7-2 and TRBJ2-1, the CDR3 gives the full variable domain: GAGVSQSPSNKVTEKGKDVELRCDPISGHTALYWYRQSLGQGLEFLIYFQGNSAPDKSGLPSDRFSAERTGGSVSTLTIQRTQQEDSAVYLCASSLVRGYNEQFFGPGTRLTVL.

The V call is TRBV19, the J call TRBJ1-2; D is unresolved. The germline V gene has CDR1 LNHDA and CDR2 SQIVND (reference sequence). This CDR3 region has 13 residues. With 3 bases removed from V and 4 bases from J, the gap between germline ends came to 9 bases. DNA of the CDR3: TGTGCCAGTAGTATCGGACTGTCCTATGGCTACACCTTC. This codes for CASSIGLSYGYTF.

The chain uses TRBV6-6 and TRBJ2-7, with 9 bases identical to TRBD1. The ends lost 6 bases at V and 3 bases at J; junction bases unmatched: 9. The CDR3 loop spans 15 amino acids. Germline V CDR1 and CDR2: MNHNY, SVGAGI (reference sequence). The CDR3, as DNA: TGTGCCAGCAGGGCTGCCGGGACAGGGATCTACGAGCAGTACTTC. This encodes CASRAAGTGIYEQYF.

CDR3 amino acids: CASSATSGGANTGELFF. The CDR3 bases are TGTGCCAGCAGTGCGACTAGCGGGGGTGCCAACACCGGGGAGCTGTTTTTT. V usage is TRBV6-1 and J usage is TRBJ2-2; 12 bases line up with TRBD2. This CDR3 contains 17 residues. Trimming took 4 bases from V and 2 from J; bases not matched to a gene: 5. Germline CDR1 is MNHNS and CDR2 is SASEGT.

The rearrangement joins TRBV27 to TRBJ1-5; D call uncertain. Trimming stripped 8 bases from V and 5 bases from J, with 22 bases between. Germline V lookup: CDR1 MNHEY, CDR2 SMNVEV (reference sequence). CDR3 length: 16 amino acids. The CDR3 loop reads CASSLSKVGVDQPQHF. The CDR3 nucleotides are TGTGCCAGCTCCCTATCGAAGGTCGGAGTGGATCAGCCCCAGCATTTT.

This rearrangement joins TRBV25-1 to TRBJ2-3; no clear D. Germline CDR1 and CDR2: MGHDK and SYGVNS. V lost 0 bases, J lost 4 bases, and 8 bases lay in between. This CDR3 spans 14 amino acids. The CDR3 region is CASSEYRMSDTQYF. DNA for the CDR3: TGTGCCAGCAGTGAATATAGGATGTCAGATACGCAGTATTTT.

This rearrangement joins TRBV4-3 to TRBJ2-7, with D tentatively TRBD2 (6 bases). The germline V gene encodes CDR1 LGHNA and CDR2 YSLEER. The CDR3 runs 14 residues. With 0 bases removed from V and 3 bases from J, the gap between germline ends came to 9 bases. For the CDR3, the DNA is TGCGCCAGCAGCCAAGAGGAGGGAGGCTACGAGCAGTACTTC. Translated: CASSQEEGGYEQYF.

This chain connects TRBV5-6 to TRBJ1-6, with TRBD1 matching over 9 bases. The CDR3 sequence is 16 residues long. The germline V gene encodes CDR1 SGHDT and CDR2 YYEEEE. The ends lost 5 bases at V and 7 bases at J; junction bases unmatched: 10. In nucleotides, the CDR3 is TGTGCCAGCAGAACTGAAGGGACAGGGACCAATTCACCCCTCCACTTT. Protein product: CASRTEGTGTNSPLHF.

The V call is TRBV6-1, the J call TRBJ2-7; TRBD1 agrees at 7 bases. Per germline, CDR1 MNHNS and CDR2 SASEGT. This CDR3 region has 12 residues. CDR3 bases: TGTGCTAGTTGGGGGACAGAGAAAAAGCAGTACTTC. It yields the protein CASWGTEKKQYF.

This chain joins TRBV5-1 and TRBJ1-1, with 7 positions matching TRBD1. The CDR3 totals 13 residues. Germline V gene lookup returns CDR1 SGHRS and CDR2 YFSETQ. V was pared by 7 bases and J by 5 bases, with 8 bases of the junction left unmatched. The CDR3 sequence: CASGNRGNTEAFF. CDR3 DNA: TGCGCCAGCGGGAACAGGGGAAATACTGAAGCTTTCTTT.

This chain uses TRBV7-8 with TRBJ2-2; D might be TRBD1 (5 bases). The germline V gene encodes CDR1 SGHVS and CDR2 FQNEAQ. V was pared by 1 base and J by 2 bases, with 11 bases between. The CDR3 is 16 residues long. The CDR3 region is CASSLERQTNTGELFF. CDR3 bases: TGTGCCAGCAGCTTAGAGCGACAGACCAACACCGGGGAGCTGTTTTTT.

J is TRBJ2-2 and V is TRBV9; D gene uncertain. Trimming left V 3 bases short and J 4 bases short, with 7 bases between. Germline assignment: CDR1 SGDLS and CDR2 YYNGEE. This CDR3 is built from 13 residues. CDR3 sequence reads: CASSAHGTGELFF. The DNA of the CDR3 is TGTGCCAGCAGCGCCCATGGCACCGGGGAGCTGTTTTTT.

V gene TRBV6-6 combines with J gene TRBJ1-2; 9 bases fit TRBD1. Per the germline V gene, CDR1 is MNHNY and CDR2 is SVGAGI (reference sequence). The CDR3 spans 16 residues. With 0 bases clipped from V and 4 bases from J, the junction kept 6 bases outside the gene matches. CDR3 in DNA: TGTGCCAGCAGTTACTCGACAGGGGGGTTTACCTATGGCTACACCTTC. Protein sequence: CASSYSTGGFTYGYTF.

This chain joins TRBV6-5 and TRBJ2-1; D may be TRBD2 (6 bases). CDR3 length equals 15 residues. From germline, CDR1 is MNHEY and CDR2 SVGAGI. V was cut by 0 bases and J by 2 bases, with 8 bases left in between. The CDR3 reads CASSYSPGAYNEQFF. CDR3 DNA sequence: TGTGCCAGCAGTTACTCTCCGGGGGCCTACAATGAGCAGTTCTTC.

This clone has just one count. The chain employs TRBV15 and TRBJ1-5; the D gene is possibly TRBD1 (5 bases). V gave up 0 bases and J gave up 1 base, with 13 bases separating them. The CDR3 loop spans 17 amino acids. The germline V gene encodes CDR1 LNHNV and CDR2 YYDKDF (reference sequence). DNA of the CDR3: TGTGCCACCAGCAGAGATAGTCGGCAGGGAAGCAATCAGCCCCAGCATTTT. It specifies CATSRDSRQGSNQPQHF. The full variable domain, in which reference TRBV15 and TRBJ1-5 provide the parts outside the CDR3, is DAMVIQNPRYQVTQFGKPVTLSCSQTLNHNVMYWYQQKSSQAPKLLFHYYDKDFNNEADTPDNFQSRRPNTSFCFLDIRSPGLGDTAMYLCATSRDSRQGSNQPQHFGDGTRLSIL.

This chain uses TRBV30 with TRBJ1-5; no clear D gene. Between the trimmed V and J ends, which lost 0 bases and 4 bases, there was a span of 13 bases. The CDR3 sequence is 15 residues long. CDR1 GTSNPN and CDR2 SVGIG come from the germline V gene (reference sequence). The CDR3 reads CAWSVNNGINQPQHF. The DNA of the CDR3 is TGTGCCTGGAGTGTAAATAACGGTATTAATCAGCCCCAGCATTTT.

The V and J genes are TRBV27 and TRBJ1-5; D is unresolved. The V gene's germline CDR1 is MNHEY and CDR2 SMNVEV (reference sequence). The CDR3 contains 16 residues. V was cut by 3 bases and J by 2 bases, with 14 bases left in between. Written as DNA, the CDR3 is TGTGCCAGCAGTTTCTATGCCGGGCTGGGCAATCAGCCCCAGCATTTT. Protein: CASSFYAGLGNQPQHF.

This sequence joins TRBV2 and TRBJ2-2; D ambiguous. This CDR3 has 13 amino acids. Looked up from germline, CDR1 is SNHLY and CDR2 is FYNNEI. V was trimmed by 6 bases and J by 3 bases, leaving 8 bases between them. The CDR3 bases are TGTGCCAGCAGAGAACAGTACACCGGGGAGCTGTTTTTT. It specifies CASREQYTGELFF.

V gene TRBV4-1 combines with J gene TRBJ2-1, with D possibly being TRBD1 (6 bases). The CDR3 contains 15 residues. Trimming pared 3 bases from V and 0 bases from J, leaving 9 bases between. From germline, CDR1 is MGHRA and CDR2 YSYEKL. In nucleotides, the CDR3 is TGCGCCAGCAGCCAGGGACAACCCTCCTACAATGAGCAGTTCTTC. Amino acid sequence: CASSQGQPSYNEQFF.

This chain uses TRBV30 with TRBJ1-2; D gene uncertain. Germline CDR1 and CDR2: GTSNPN and SVGIG (reference sequence). This CDR3 has 14 residues. V was shortened by 2 bases and J by 3 bases, with 13 bases between the two germline ends. CDR3 in DNA: TGTGCCTGGAGTATGGCAGGAGCCCACTATGGCTACACCTTC. The encoded protein is CAWSMAGAHYGYTF.